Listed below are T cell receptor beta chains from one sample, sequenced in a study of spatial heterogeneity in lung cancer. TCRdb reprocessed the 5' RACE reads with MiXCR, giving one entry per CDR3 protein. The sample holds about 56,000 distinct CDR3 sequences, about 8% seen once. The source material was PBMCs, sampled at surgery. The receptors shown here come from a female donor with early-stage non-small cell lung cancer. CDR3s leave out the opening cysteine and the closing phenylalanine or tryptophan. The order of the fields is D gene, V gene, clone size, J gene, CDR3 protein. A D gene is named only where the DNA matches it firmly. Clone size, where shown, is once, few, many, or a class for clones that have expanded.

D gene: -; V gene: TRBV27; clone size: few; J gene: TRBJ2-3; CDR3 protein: ASSLGPGSMADTQY
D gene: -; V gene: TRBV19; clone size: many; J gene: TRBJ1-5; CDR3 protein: ASPAQH
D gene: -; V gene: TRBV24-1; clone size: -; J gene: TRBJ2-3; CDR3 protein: ATSGGDTQY
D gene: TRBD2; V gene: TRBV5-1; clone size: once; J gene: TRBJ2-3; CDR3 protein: ASSPRTSGGPSTDTQY
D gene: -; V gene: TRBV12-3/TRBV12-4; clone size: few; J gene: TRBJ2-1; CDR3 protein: ASRPTGNTYNEQF
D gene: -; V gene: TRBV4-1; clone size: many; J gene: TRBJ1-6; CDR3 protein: ASSQGQGMGNSPLH
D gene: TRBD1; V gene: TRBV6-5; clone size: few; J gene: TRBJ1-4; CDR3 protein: ASMGQGGQKLF
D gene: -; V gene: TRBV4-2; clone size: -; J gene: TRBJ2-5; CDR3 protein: ASSQDTAEETQY
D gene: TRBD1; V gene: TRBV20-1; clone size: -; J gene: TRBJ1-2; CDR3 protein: SASFRDRNGYT
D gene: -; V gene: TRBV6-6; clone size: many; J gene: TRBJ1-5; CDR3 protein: ASSYPSDQPQH
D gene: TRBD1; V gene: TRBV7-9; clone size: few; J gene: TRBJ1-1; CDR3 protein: ASSAPGTGEAF
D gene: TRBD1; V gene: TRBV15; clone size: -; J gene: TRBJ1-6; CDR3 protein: ATSRDTGAYNSPLH
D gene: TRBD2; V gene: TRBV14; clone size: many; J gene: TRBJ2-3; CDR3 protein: ASSQDEAGASTDTQY
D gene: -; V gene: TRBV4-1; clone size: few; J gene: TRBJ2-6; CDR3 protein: ASSQDRRGANVLT
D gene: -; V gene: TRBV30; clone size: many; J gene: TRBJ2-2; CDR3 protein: AWRPQGYGELF